This T cell receptor (beta chain) was identified in a study of T cell repertoires in aging, cancer and after chemotherapy. The template was genomic DNA from peripheral blood, not RNA. General observations from the study: These repertoire data do not allow conclusions about immunological memory after chemotherapy. In each cancer cohort, median generation probability increased across chemotherapy, suggesting thymic output rebounded.

Trimming stripped 2 bases from V and 2 bases from J, with 9 bases between. This CDR3 has 14 residues. A remark on this clonotype: Its matching antigen is unknown.

A mixed TRB-A/B primer pool amplified rearranged TRB by multiplex touch-down PCR. TCRdb used MiXCR to reprocess the multiplex PCR reads, holding one entry per CDR3 protein. The sample lists under 2,500 distinct CDR3 sequences; around two fifths were seen once. The receptor was derived from a human donor with a solid tumor. J is TRBJ1-1 and V is TRBV12-3 or TRBV12-4; D is unresolved. Sequencing was performed on blood. The CDR3, as DNA: TGTGCCAGCAGTTTAAATGGTGGAAACACTGAAGCTTTCTTT. Its protein product is CASSLNGGNTEAFF.